Sequencing of this T cell receptor (beta chain) was carried out in a study of CD8 T cells in ankylosing spondylitis. Making the TCR beta libraries involved quantitative 5'-RACE with molecular barcodes. TCRdb fed the 5' RACE reads into MiXCR, producing one record per CDR3 protein. The data show more than 95,000 distinct CDR3 sequences, over 6.5% seen once. This clonotype has only a few counts. What it recognizes is unknown. Sequence at one end of the junction differs from germline and may be a read error. Study conclusions and caveats: Significant enrichment of disease-linked clones was reported in matched ankylosing spondylitis synovial fluid. In ankylosing spondylitis blood, a motif of about eight highly homologous TCR beta variants appeared characteristic. Disease-linked clones displayed a CD8+ phenotype and appeared relatively rarely in peripheral blood.

The germline V gene has CDR1 DFQATT and CDR2 SNEGSKA (reference sequence). CDR3 length equals 17 residues. The sequenced sample consisted of blood, either unsorted or a sorted T cell fraction (not recorded which). The receptor's source is a male donor with ankylosing spondylitis or in good health (not recorded which). This chain joins TRBV20-1 and TRBJ1-3; D possibly corresponds to TRBD1 (5 bases). The CDR3 region is CCARKGPPLYSGNTIYF. CDR3 nucleotide sequence: TGCTGTGCTAGAAAGGGGCCGCCCCTTTACTCTGGAAACACCATATATTTT.